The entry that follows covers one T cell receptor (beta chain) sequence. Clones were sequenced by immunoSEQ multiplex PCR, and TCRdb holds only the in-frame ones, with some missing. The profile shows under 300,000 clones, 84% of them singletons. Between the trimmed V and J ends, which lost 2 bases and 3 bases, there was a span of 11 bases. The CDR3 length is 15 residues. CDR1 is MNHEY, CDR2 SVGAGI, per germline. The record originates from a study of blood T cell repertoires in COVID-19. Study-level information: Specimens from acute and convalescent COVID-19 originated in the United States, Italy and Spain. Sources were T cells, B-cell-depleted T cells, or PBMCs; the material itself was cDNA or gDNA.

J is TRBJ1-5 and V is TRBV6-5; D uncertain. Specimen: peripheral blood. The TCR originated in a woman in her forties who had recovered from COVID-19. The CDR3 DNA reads TGTGCCAGCAGTTACGCCCCCGGGGTCAATCAGCCCCAGCATTTT. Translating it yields CASSYAPGVNQPQHF.